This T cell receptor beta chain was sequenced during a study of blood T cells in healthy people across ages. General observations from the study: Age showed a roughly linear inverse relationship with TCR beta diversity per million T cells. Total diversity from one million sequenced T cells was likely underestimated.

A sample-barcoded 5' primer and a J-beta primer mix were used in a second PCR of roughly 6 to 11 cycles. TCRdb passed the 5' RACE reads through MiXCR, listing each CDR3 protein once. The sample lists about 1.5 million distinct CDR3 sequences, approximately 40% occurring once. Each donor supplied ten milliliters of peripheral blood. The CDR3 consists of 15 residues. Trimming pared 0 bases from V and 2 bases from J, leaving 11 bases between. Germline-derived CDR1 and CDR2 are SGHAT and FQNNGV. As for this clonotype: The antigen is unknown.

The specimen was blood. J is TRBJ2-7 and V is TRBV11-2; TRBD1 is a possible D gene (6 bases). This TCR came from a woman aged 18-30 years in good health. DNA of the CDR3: TGTGCCAGCAGCTTAGACAGGGGTAAGGCCTACGAGCAGTACTTC. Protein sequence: CASSLDRGKAYEQYF.